This TCR beta chain was recovered during a study of CD8 T cells in ankylosing spondylitis. Generation of TCR beta libraries employed quantitative 5'-RACE incorporating molecular barcodes. TCRdb re-called the 5' RACE reads through MiXCR, storing one row per CDR3 protein. Found here are about 240,000 distinct CDR3 sequences, roughly 8% of them singletons; the top ten hold about 5%. This clonotype showed up many times. This CDR3 has 12 amino acids. Germline V gene lookup returns CDR1 MNHEY and CDR2 SMNVEV (reference sequence). V was shortened by 3 bases and J by 6 bases, with 9 bases between the two germline ends.

The clonotype originates from a female donor with ankylosing spondylitis or in good health (not recorded which). The sequenced material came from blood, either unsorted or a sorted T cell fraction (not recorded which). This chain connects TRBV27 to TRBJ2-7; D is possibly TRBD1 or TRBD2 (6 bases each). In DNA form, the CDR3 reads TGTGCCAGCAGTTTTTCGGGGGCCGAGCAGTACTTC. It yields the protein CASSFSGAEQYF.